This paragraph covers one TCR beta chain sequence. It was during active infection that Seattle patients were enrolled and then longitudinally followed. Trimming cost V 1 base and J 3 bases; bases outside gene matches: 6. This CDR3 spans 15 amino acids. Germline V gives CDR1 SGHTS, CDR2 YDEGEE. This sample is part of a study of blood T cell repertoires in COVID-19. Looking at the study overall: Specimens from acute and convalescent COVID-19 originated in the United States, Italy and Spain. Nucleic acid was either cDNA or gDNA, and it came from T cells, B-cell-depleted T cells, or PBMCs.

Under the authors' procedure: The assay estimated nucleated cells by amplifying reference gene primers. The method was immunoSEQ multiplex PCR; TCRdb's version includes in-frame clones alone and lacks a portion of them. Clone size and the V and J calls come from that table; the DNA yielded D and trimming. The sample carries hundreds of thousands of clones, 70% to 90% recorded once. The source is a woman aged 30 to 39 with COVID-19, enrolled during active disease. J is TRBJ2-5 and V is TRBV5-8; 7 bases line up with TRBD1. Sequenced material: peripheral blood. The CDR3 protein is CASSLYRGREETQYF. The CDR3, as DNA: TGTGCCAGCAGCTTGTACAGGGGACGGGAAGAGACCCAGTACTTC. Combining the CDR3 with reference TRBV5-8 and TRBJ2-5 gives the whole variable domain EAGVTQSPTHLIKTRGQQATLRCSPISGHTSVYWYQQALGLGLQFLLWYDEGEERNRGNFPPRFSGRQFPNYSSELNVNALELEDSALYLCASSLYRGREETQYFGPGTRLLVL.